This T cell receptor beta chain stems from a study of control samples from healthy donors and cancer patients (TCRdb year 2020). Receptor libraries were prepared by the immunoSEQ multiplex PCR assay. TCRdb provides this immuneACCESS table in a form limited to in-frame rearrangements. Some clones are lacking; in checked studies, under half of them reflect an unresolved V gene, and why the rest are absent is not known. The sample records 100,000 to 120,000 clones, 83% of which are singletons. The ten biggest clones cover over 10% of the sample. Including cysteine and phenylalanine, the CDR3 has 14 amino acids. CDR3 DNA is the only sequence kept; it has 42 bases, read in frame from the first base. Trimming at the junction amounts to 0 bases on V and 3 bases on J, and the germline ends lie 7 bases apart. The germline V gene sets CDR1 to KGHSH and CDR2 to LQKENI. As to this clone: The antigen this receptor binds is unknown. No much larger clonotype is one base removed from it; base qualities were not supplied.

The sequence links TRBV18 to TRBJ2-3; the D gene lacks a confident call. Input material: blood. The source of this sequence is a woman aged 50 to 60 in good health. CDR3 region: CASSPPLGTDTQYF. The DNA reads as follows: TGTGCCAGCTCACCACCCCTAGGGACAGATACGCAGTATTTT.